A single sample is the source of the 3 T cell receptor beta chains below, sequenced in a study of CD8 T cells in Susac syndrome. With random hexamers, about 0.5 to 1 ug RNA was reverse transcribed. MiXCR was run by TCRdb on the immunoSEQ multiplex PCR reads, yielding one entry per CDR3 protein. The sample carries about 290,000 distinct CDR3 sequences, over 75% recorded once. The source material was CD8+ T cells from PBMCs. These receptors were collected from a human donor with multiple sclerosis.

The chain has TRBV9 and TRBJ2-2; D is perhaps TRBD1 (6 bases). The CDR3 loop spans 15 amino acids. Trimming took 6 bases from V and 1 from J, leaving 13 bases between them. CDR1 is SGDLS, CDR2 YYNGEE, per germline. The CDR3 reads CASTPWDMNTGELFF. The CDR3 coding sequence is TGTGCCAGCACCCCCTGGGACATGAACACCGGGGAGCTGTTTTTT.

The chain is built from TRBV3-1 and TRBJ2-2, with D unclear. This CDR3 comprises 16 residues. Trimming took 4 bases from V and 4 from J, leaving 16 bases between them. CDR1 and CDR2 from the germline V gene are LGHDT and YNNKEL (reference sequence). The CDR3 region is CASSLIVASSTGELFF. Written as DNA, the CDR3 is TGTGCCAGCAGCCTAATTGTCGCCTCGAGCACCGGGGAGCTGTTTTTT.

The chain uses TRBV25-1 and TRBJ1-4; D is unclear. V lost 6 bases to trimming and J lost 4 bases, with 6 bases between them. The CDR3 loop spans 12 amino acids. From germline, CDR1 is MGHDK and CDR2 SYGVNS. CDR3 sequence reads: CASRDGNEKLFF. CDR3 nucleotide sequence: TGTGCCAGCAGAGACGGTAATGAAAAACTGTTTTTT.